One sample yielded the 29 T cell receptor beta chains listed below, sequenced in a study of CD8 T cells in ankylosing spondylitis. MiXCR, applied by TCRdb to the 5' RACE reads, yields one record per CDR3 protein. The profile shows more than 150,000 distinct CDR3 sequences, roughly 18% of them singletons. Sequencing was performed on blood, either unsorted or a sorted T cell fraction (not recorded which). The receptors here all came from a male donor aged 10 to 35 with ankylosing spondylitis or in good health (not recorded which).

V is TRBV12-3 or TRBV12-4 and J is TRBJ2-1; D perhaps matches TRBD2 (5 bases). CDR3 length: 13 amino acids. The V end lost 6 bases, the J end lost 0 bases, and 6 bases lay between the germline ends. The CDR3 nucleotides read TGTGCCAGCAGGACTAACTCCTACAATGAGCAGTTCTTC. It specifies CASRTNSYNEQFF.

The gene calls are TRBV6-5 and TRBJ2-4, with TRBD1 identical over 8 bases. Per the germline V gene, CDR1 is MNHEY and CDR2 is SVGAGI. Trimming removed 4 bases from V and 5 bases from J; junction bases left unmatched: 7. CDR3 size: 15 residues. The CDR3 region has the DNA TGTGCCAGCAGTTCCGGGACAGGCGGGCAAAACATTCAGTACTTC. Translating it yields CASSSGTGGQNIQYF.

This clonotype was recorded at least ten times. The rearrangement links TRBV30 to TRBJ1-4; 8 bases align to TRBD1. V shed 5 bases and J 7 bases; nucleotides not matched to a gene: 6. The CDR3 sequence is 13 residues long. The germline gives CDR1 GTSNPN, CDR2 SVGIG (reference sequence). CDR3 nucleotide sequence: TGTGCCTGGGCCCGGGACAGGAGTGAAAAACTGTTTTTT. The encoded protein is CAWARDRSEKLFF. The variable domain in full, completed from reference TRBV30 and TRBJ1-4, reads SQTIHQWPATLVQPVGSPLSLECTVEGTSNPNLYWYRQAAGRGLQLLFYSVGIGQISSEVPQNLSASRPQDRQFILSSKKLLLSDSGFYLCAWARDRSEKLFFGSGTQLSVL.

This clonotype was detected only a few times. The chain carries TRBV28 and TRBJ2-2; 7 nucleotides agree with TRBD1. The junction had 3 bases not matched to a gene; V was cut back by 5 bases and J by 0 bases. Germline V lookup: CDR1 MDHEN, CDR2 SYDVKM. CDR3 length equals 15 residues. The CDR3 loop is CASSPGGSNTGELFF. CDR3 nucleotides: TGTGCCAGCAGTCCAGGGGGATCGAACACCGGGGAGCTGTTTTTT.

This clonotype appeared a few times. The CDR3 protein is CSVDLTDTQYF. CDR3 nucleotide sequence: TGCAGCGTTGATTTGACAGATACGCAGTATTTT. The V and J genes are TRBV29-1 and TRBJ2-3; D not certain. Trimming took off 3 bases at V and 3 bases at J, with 4 bases between the two ends. The germline V gene encodes CDR1 SQVTM and CDR2 ANQGSEA. CDR3 length: 11 residues.

This clonotype was detected many times. This chain joins TRBV10-3 and TRBJ2-5, with unresolved D. Trimming left V 6 bases short and J 2 bases short, with 10 bases between. Germline CDR1 reads ENHRY; CDR2 reads SYGVKD. The CDR3 spans 13 residues. The CDR3 DNA sequence: TGTGCCATCAGCACAACGGAACAAGAGACCCAGTACTTC. Encoded protein: CAISTTEQETQYF.

This clonotype was counted many times. The V call is TRBV29-1, the J call TRBJ1-2; D unclear. Germline CDR1 is SQVTM and CDR2 is ANQGSEA. V dropped 3 bases and J dropped 3 bases, with 5 bases sitting between them. The CDR3 has 11 amino acids. The CDR3 is CSVDGYYGYTF. The CDR3 DNA is TGCAGCGTTGACGGGTACTATGGCTACACCTTC. Variable domain in full (rest from reference TRBV29-1 and TRBJ1-2): SAVISQKPSRDICQRGTSLTIQCQVDSQVTMMFWYRQQPGQSLTLIATANQGSEATYESGFVIDKFPISRPNLTFSTLTVSNMSPEDSSIYLCSVDGYYGYTFGSGTRLTVV.

The rearrangement links TRBV7-2 to TRBJ1-1; D gene unclear. CDR1 is SGHTA, CDR2 FQGNSA, per germline. Trimming removed 5 bases from V and 11 bases from J, with 15 bases in between. The CDR3 has 12 amino acids. This chain's CDR3 is CASSIPDPKAFF. CDR3 DNA sequence: TGTGCCAGCAGCATCCCGGACCCGAAGGCTTTCTTT.

In this sample, this clonotype turned up many times. CDR3 residues: CAASTGWEGYTF. The CDR3 nucleotides read TGTGCCGCGTCGACAGGGTGGGAAGGCTACACCTTC. The chain is built from TRBV19 and TRBJ1-2; 7 nucleotides match TRBD1. V dropped 11 bases and J dropped 8; count of bases not matched to a gene: 11. In germline, CDR1 is LNHDA, CDR2 SQIVND (reference sequence). This CDR3 has 12 residues.

This clonotype was seen at least ten times. The J gene is TRBJ2-1, the V gene TRBV5-1, with 8 bases matching TRBD2. Trimming removed 2 bases from V and 1 base from J; junction bases left unmatched: 2. The germline CDR1 and CDR2 sequences are SGHRS and YFSETQ. The CDR3 length is 15 residues. The CDR3 is CASSFIAGSYNEQFF. The CDR3 coding sequence is TGCGCCAGCAGCTTCATAGCGGGGTCCTACAATGAGCAGTTCTTC. Drawing the rest from reference TRBV5-1 and TRBJ2-1, the complete variable domain is KAGVTQTPRYLIKTRGQQVTLSCSPISGHRSVSWYQQTPGQGLQFLFEYFSETQRNKGNFPGRFSGRQFSNSRSEMNVSTLELGDSALYLCASSFIAGSYNEQFFGPGTRLTVL.

At least ten counts were recorded for this clonotype. The junction and the germline gene differ at one end; a read error may be behind it. The chain recombines TRBV18 with TRBJ2-7, with 11 bases matching TRBD1. The CDR3 covers 14 residues. CDR1 and CDR2 from the germline V gene are KGHSH and LQKENI. DNA for the CDR3: TGCGCCAGCAGCCCGGGACAGGGGGCCTACGAGCAGTACTTC. It yields the protein CASSPGQGAYEQYF.

This clonotype was recorded many times. The chain recombines TRBV20-1 with TRBJ2-1; 9 nucleotides agree with TRBD2. The CDR3 has 15 amino acids. V dropped 6 bases and J dropped 6; count of bases not matched to a gene: 12. The germline V gene has CDR1 DFQATT and CDR2 SNEGSKA (reference sequence). The CDR3 bases are TGCAGTGCGGTGTTCCTAGCGGGAAAGGCCAATGAGCAGTTCTTC. Translating it yields CSAVFLAGKANEQFF.

This clonotype was seen only once. V and J are TRBV7-9 and TRBJ2-6, with 7 bases matching TRBD1. Trimming at V came to 5 bases and at J to 4 bases, leaving 8 bases not matched to a gene. CDR3 length equals 16 residues. CDR1 and CDR2 from the germline V gene are SEHNR and FQNEAQ (reference sequence). CDR3 residues: CASSPRGGSGANVLTF. CDR3 coding DNA: TGTGCCAGCAGCCCACGAGGGGGCTCAGGGGCCAACGTCCTGACTTTC. The whole variable domain, remainder taken from reference TRBV7-9 and TRBJ2-6, is DTGVSQNPRHKITKRGQNVTFRCDPISEHNRLYWYRQTLGQGPEFLTYFQNEAQLEKSRLLSDRFSAERPKGSFSTLEIQRTEQGDSAMYLCASSPRGGSGANVLTFGAGSRLTVL.

Ten or more counts support this clonotype. The CDR3 reads CSVGDGEQFF. CDR3 nucleotides: TGCAGCGTTGGAGATGGTGAGCAGTTCTTC. The gene calls are TRBV29-1 and TRBJ2-1; D gene unclear. The CDR3 has 10 amino acids. From germline, CDR1 is SQVTM and CDR2 ANQGSEA. V shed 4 bases and J shed 9 bases, with 7 bases lying between them.

This clonotype has at least ten counts. This rearrangement joins TRBV7-2 to TRBJ2-3; possibly TRBD1 for D (5 bases). The V and J ends lost 5 bases and 5 bases respectively, with 11 bases between them. Germline loops: CDR1 SGHTA, CDR2 FQGNSA. This CDR3 has 13 amino acids. The CDR3: CASSDRLGDTQYF. CDR3 coding DNA: TGTGCCAGCAGCGACAGACTTGGAGATACGCAGTATTTT.

This clonotype has a count of ten or more. The chain recombines TRBV20-1 with TRBJ1-2, with TRBD1 identical over 7 bases. CDR1 is DFQATT, CDR2 SNEGSKA, per germline (reference sequence). The CDR3 consists of 14 residues. Trimming removed 0 bases from V and 4 bases from J; junction bases left unmatched: 5. The CDR3 sequence: CSARETGFGYGYTF. The CDR3 DNA reads as TGCAGTGCTAGAGAGACAGGGTTTGGCTATGGCTACACCTTC.

This clonotype came up many times. The chain links TRBV29-1 to TRBJ2-1, with 7 bases aligning to TRBD2. This CDR3 comprises 14 residues. The germline gives CDR1 SQVTM, CDR2 ANQGSEA. Trimming removed 0 bases from V and 5 bases from J; junction bases left unmatched: 4. The chain's CDR3 is CSVEEGEGDNEQFF. The CDR3 bases are TGCAGCGTTGAAGAGGGGGAGGGAGACAATGAGCAGTTCTTC.

V is TRBV7-2 and J is TRBJ1-4; D is possibly TRBD1 (6 bases). The V end lost 3 bases, the J end lost 8 bases, and 10 bases lay between the germline ends. The CDR3 has 13 amino acids. Germline V lookup: CDR1 SGHTA, CDR2 FQGNSA. As DNA, the CDR3 is TGTGCCAGCAGCTTTAATGGGGGCGAAAAACTGTTTTTT. This sequence encodes CASSFNGGEKLFF. Using reference TRBV7-2 and TRBJ1-4 for the parts outside the CDR3, the full variable domain is GAGVSQSPSNKVTEKGKDVELRCDPISGHTALYWYRQSLGQGLEFLIYFQGNSAPDKSGLPSDRFSAERTGGSVSTLTIQRTQQEDSAVYLCASSFNGGEKLFFGSGTQLSVL.

This clonotype came up many times. The CDR3 DNA reads as TGTGCCTGCCAGGGAGGGCCACCCTCTGGAAACACCATATATTTT. Its protein product is CACQGGPPSGNTIYF. The V call is TRBV30, the J call TRBJ1-3, with D maybe TRBD1 (5 bases). The V end lost 6 bases, the J end lost 0 bases, and 15 bases lay between the germline ends. Per germline, CDR1 GTSNPN and CDR2 SVGIG (reference sequence). The CDR3 is 15 residues long.

This clonotype was seen at least ten times. The chain carries TRBV12-3 or TRBV12-4 and TRBJ1-6; D call uncertain. The length of the CDR3 is 12 residues. Trimming removed 6 bases from V and 7 bases from J, with 7 bases in between. CDR3 region: CASRVQNSPLHF. Here the CDR3 DNA reads TGTGCCAGCAGGGTACAAAATTCACCCCTCCACTTT.

This clonotype was detected many times. This rearrangement joins TRBV7-9 to TRBJ2-7; 9 nucleotides agree with TRBD2. Germline CDR1 is SEHNR and CDR2 is FQNEAQ (reference sequence). The CDR3 is 13 amino acids. Trimming at V came to 5 bases and at J to 6 bases, leaving 5 bases not matched to a gene. CDR3 residues: CASSEGLASEQYF. As DNA, the CDR3 is TGTGCCAGCAGCGAGGGACTAGCTAGCGAGCAGTACTTC. The entire variable domain, with the rest obtained from reference TRBV7-9 and TRBJ2-7, is as follows: DTGVSQNPRHKITKRGQNVTFRCDPISEHNRLYWYRQTLGQGPEFLTYFQNEAQLEKSRLLSDRFSAERPKGSFSTLEIQRTEQGDSAMYLCASSEGLASEQYFGPGTRLTVT.

This chain uses TRBV6-5 with TRBJ1-5, with 7 bases identical to TRBD1. CDR3 length: 16 residues. V lost 4 bases and J lost 5; bases outside the gene matches: 11. CDR1 is MNHEY, CDR2 SVGAGI, per germline. CDR3 sequence (DNA): TGTGCCAGCAGTTGGACATACAGGGGAAAACATCAGCCCCAGCATTTT. Amino acid sequence: CASSWTYRGKHQPQHF.

This clonotype has a count of ten or more. The J gene is TRBJ2-7, the V gene TRBV27, with 10 bases aligning to TRBD1. Germline V CDR1 and CDR2: MNHEY, SMNVEV (reference sequence). The CDR3 covers 14 residues. V dropped 5 bases and J dropped 3; count of bases not matched to a gene: 4. The CDR3 is CASSPRTGGYEQYV. The CDR3 DNA reads TGTGCCAGCAGTCCTCGGACAGGGGGCTACGAGCAGTACGTC.

This clonotype was observed at least ten times. This chain uses TRBV29-1 with TRBJ2-1, with 8 nucleotides matching TRBD2. This CDR3 is built from 14 residues. The V gene end was trimmed by 8 bases and the J gene end by 4 bases; junction bases not matched to a gene: 10. Per germline, CDR1 SQVTM and CDR2 ANQGSEA. CDR3 DNA sequence: TGCAGCAAGAACCCCAGCGGGAGTTACAATGAGCAGTTCTTC. Amino acids: CSKNPSGSYNEQFF.

This chain links TRBV20-1 with TRBJ1-6; weak D call: TRBD1 (6 bases). Germline-derived CDR1 and CDR2 are DFQATT and SNEGSKA (reference sequence). The CDR3 extends over 14 amino acids. Trimming stripped 0 bases from V and 9 bases from J, with 12 bases between. The CDR3 protein is CSAREGGRGSPLHF. The CDR3 region has the DNA TGCAGTGCTAGAGAAGGGGGACGAGGTTCACCCCTCCACTTT.

In this sample, this clonotype turned up many times. This rearrangement joins TRBV10-3 to TRBJ1-2; the D is unclear. V lost 0 bases and J lost 4, with 6 bases in between. The germline V gene has CDR1 ENHRY and CDR2 SYGVKD. CDR3 size: 13 residues. DNA for the CDR3: TGTGCCATCAGTGAGTCGACGACCTATGGCTACACCTTC. This encodes CAISESTTYGYTF.

This clonotype was seen repeatedly, ten times or more. The chain employs TRBV6-5 and TRBJ2-3; no clear D gene. Trimming shortened V by 6 bases and J by 0 bases, and 7 bases separated the two germline ends. The CDR3 loop spans 13 amino acids. Germline V gene lookup returns CDR1 MNHEY and CDR2 SVGAGI. CDR3: CASRRPSTDTQYF. The CDR3 DNA sequence: TGTGCCAGCAGAAGACCTAGCACAGATACGCAGTATTTT.

This clonotype was picked up many times. J is TRBJ2-5 and V is TRBV12-3 or TRBV12-4; TRBD2 matches at 8 bases. Trimming at V came to 7 bases and at J to 9 bases, leaving 4 bases not matched to a gene. There are 11 residues in the CDR3. The CDR3 is CASTLAGPQYF. Written as DNA, the CDR3 is TGTGCCAGCACCTTAGCGGGGCCCCAGTACTTC.

This clonotype has only one observation. The V gene is TRBV6-4, the J gene TRBJ2-3; a possible D gene is TRBD2 (5 bases). The germline gives CDR1 MRHNA, CDR2 SNTAGT. V gave up 2 bases and J gave up 4 bases, with 16 bases separating them. The CDR3 extends over 16 amino acids. CDR3 loop: CASSDVGREGSDTQYF. DNA of the CDR3: TGTGCCAGCAGTGACGTTGGGAGAGAAGGGTCAGATACGCAGTATTTT.